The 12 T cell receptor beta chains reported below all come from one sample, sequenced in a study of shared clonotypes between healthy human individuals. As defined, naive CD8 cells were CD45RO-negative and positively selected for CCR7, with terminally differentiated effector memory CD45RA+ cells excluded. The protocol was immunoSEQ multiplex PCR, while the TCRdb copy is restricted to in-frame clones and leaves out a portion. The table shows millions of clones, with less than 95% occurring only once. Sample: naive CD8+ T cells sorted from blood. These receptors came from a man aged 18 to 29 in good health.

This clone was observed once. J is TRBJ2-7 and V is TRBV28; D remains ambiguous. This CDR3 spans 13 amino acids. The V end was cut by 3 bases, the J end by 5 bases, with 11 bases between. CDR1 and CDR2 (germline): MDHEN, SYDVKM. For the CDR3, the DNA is TGTGCCAGCAGTTTCCCGAACGAGGACGAGCAGTACTTC. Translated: CASSFPNEDEQYF.

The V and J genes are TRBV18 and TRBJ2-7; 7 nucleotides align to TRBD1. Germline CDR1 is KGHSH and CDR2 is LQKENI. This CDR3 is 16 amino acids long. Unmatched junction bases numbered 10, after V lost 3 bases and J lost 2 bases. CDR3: CASSPTDRVYTYEQYF. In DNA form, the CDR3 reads TGTGCCAGCTCACCTACCGACAGGGTGTATACCTACGAGCAGTACTTC.

DNA for the CDR3: TGCGCCAGCTTTTCAGAGGGGTACCCCTACAATGAGCAGTTCTTC. Its protein is CASFSEGYPYNEQFF. The gene calls are TRBV5-1 and TRBJ2-1; D may be TRBD1 or TRBD2 (5 bases each). Germline CDR1 is SGHRS and CDR2 is YFSETQ. V lost 7 bases, J lost 2 bases, and 16 bases lay in between. The length of the CDR3 is 15 residues.

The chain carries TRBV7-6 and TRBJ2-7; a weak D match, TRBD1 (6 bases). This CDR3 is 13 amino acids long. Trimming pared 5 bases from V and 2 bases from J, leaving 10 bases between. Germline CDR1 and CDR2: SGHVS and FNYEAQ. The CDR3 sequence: CASSPHRAYEQYF. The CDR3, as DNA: TGTGCCAGCAGCCCGCACAGGGCCTACGAGCAGTACTTC.

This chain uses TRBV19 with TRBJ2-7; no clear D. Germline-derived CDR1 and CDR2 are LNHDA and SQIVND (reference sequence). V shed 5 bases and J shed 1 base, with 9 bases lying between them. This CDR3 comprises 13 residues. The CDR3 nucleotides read TGTGCCAGTAGTCCCGCGCAATCCTACGAGCAGTACTTC. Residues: CASSPAQSYEQYF.

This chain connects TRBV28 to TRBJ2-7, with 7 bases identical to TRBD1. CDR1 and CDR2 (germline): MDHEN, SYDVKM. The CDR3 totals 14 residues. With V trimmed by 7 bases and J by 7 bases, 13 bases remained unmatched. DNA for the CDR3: TGTGCCAGCACCGGGACAGACTCTGGGCGGGAGCAGTACTTC. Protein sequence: CASTGTDSGREQYF.

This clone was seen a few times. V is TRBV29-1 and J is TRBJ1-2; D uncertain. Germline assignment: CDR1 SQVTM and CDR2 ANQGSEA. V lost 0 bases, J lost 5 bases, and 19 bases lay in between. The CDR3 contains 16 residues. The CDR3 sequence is CSVEEALPLYPYGYTF. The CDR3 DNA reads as TGCAGCGTTGAAGAGGCCCTACCCCTCTATCCTTATGGCTACACCTTC.

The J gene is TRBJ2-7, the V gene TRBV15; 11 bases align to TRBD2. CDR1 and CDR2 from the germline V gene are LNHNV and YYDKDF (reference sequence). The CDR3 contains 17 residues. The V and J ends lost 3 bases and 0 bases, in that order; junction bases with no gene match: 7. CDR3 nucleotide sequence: TGTGCCACCAGCAGGGATCGACTAGCGGGGAGCTCCTACGAGCAGTACTTC. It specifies CATSRDRLAGSSYEQYF.

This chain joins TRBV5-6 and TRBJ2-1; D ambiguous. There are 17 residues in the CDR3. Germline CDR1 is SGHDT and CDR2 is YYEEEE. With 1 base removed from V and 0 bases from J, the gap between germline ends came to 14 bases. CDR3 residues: CASSLSRVLGSYNEQFF. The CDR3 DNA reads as TGTGCCAGCAGCTTGAGCCGAGTTCTCGGCTCCTACAATGAGCAGTTCTTC.

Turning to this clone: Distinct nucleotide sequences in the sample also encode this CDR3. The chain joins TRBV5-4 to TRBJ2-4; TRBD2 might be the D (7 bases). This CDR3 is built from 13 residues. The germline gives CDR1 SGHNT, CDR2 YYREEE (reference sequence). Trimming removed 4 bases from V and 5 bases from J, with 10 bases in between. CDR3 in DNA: TGTGCCAGCAGCCTAGGGGGGGAAAACATTCAGTACTTC. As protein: CASSLGGENIQYF.

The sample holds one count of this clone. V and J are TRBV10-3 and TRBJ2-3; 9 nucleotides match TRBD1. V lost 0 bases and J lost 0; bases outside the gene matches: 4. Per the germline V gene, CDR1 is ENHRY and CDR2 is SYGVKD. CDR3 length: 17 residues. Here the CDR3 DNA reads TGTGCCATCAGTGAGTCGGTGGGGACAGGGAGCACAGATACGCAGTATTTT. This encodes CAISESVGTGSTDTQYF.

CDR3 sequence (DNA): TGCGCCAGCAGCCCTACTGATGGGGCCTACGAGCAGTACTTC. It translates to CASSPTDGAYEQYF. V usage is TRBV5-1 and J usage is TRBJ2-7; D gene ambiguous. The CDR3 sequence is 14 residues long. The V gene lost 4 bases and the J gene lost 2 bases, with 13 bases spanning the gap. Germline CDR1 SGHRS, CDR2 YFSETQ.